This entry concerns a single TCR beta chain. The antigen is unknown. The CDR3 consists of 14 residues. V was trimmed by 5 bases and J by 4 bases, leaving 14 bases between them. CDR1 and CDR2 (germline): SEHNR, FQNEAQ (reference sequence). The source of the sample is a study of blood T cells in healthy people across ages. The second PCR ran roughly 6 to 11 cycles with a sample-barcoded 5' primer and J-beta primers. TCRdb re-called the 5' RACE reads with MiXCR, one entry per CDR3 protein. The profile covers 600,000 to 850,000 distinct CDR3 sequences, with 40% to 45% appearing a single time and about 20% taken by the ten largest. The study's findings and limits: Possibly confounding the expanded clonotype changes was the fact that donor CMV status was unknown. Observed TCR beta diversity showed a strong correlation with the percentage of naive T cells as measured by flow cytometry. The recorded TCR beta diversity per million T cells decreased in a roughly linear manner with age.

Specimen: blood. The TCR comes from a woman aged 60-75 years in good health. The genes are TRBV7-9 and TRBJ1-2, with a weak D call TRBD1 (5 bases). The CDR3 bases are TGTGCCAGCAGCCACTCCGGGGGAGTCTATGGCTACACCTTC. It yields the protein CASSHSGGVYGYTF.